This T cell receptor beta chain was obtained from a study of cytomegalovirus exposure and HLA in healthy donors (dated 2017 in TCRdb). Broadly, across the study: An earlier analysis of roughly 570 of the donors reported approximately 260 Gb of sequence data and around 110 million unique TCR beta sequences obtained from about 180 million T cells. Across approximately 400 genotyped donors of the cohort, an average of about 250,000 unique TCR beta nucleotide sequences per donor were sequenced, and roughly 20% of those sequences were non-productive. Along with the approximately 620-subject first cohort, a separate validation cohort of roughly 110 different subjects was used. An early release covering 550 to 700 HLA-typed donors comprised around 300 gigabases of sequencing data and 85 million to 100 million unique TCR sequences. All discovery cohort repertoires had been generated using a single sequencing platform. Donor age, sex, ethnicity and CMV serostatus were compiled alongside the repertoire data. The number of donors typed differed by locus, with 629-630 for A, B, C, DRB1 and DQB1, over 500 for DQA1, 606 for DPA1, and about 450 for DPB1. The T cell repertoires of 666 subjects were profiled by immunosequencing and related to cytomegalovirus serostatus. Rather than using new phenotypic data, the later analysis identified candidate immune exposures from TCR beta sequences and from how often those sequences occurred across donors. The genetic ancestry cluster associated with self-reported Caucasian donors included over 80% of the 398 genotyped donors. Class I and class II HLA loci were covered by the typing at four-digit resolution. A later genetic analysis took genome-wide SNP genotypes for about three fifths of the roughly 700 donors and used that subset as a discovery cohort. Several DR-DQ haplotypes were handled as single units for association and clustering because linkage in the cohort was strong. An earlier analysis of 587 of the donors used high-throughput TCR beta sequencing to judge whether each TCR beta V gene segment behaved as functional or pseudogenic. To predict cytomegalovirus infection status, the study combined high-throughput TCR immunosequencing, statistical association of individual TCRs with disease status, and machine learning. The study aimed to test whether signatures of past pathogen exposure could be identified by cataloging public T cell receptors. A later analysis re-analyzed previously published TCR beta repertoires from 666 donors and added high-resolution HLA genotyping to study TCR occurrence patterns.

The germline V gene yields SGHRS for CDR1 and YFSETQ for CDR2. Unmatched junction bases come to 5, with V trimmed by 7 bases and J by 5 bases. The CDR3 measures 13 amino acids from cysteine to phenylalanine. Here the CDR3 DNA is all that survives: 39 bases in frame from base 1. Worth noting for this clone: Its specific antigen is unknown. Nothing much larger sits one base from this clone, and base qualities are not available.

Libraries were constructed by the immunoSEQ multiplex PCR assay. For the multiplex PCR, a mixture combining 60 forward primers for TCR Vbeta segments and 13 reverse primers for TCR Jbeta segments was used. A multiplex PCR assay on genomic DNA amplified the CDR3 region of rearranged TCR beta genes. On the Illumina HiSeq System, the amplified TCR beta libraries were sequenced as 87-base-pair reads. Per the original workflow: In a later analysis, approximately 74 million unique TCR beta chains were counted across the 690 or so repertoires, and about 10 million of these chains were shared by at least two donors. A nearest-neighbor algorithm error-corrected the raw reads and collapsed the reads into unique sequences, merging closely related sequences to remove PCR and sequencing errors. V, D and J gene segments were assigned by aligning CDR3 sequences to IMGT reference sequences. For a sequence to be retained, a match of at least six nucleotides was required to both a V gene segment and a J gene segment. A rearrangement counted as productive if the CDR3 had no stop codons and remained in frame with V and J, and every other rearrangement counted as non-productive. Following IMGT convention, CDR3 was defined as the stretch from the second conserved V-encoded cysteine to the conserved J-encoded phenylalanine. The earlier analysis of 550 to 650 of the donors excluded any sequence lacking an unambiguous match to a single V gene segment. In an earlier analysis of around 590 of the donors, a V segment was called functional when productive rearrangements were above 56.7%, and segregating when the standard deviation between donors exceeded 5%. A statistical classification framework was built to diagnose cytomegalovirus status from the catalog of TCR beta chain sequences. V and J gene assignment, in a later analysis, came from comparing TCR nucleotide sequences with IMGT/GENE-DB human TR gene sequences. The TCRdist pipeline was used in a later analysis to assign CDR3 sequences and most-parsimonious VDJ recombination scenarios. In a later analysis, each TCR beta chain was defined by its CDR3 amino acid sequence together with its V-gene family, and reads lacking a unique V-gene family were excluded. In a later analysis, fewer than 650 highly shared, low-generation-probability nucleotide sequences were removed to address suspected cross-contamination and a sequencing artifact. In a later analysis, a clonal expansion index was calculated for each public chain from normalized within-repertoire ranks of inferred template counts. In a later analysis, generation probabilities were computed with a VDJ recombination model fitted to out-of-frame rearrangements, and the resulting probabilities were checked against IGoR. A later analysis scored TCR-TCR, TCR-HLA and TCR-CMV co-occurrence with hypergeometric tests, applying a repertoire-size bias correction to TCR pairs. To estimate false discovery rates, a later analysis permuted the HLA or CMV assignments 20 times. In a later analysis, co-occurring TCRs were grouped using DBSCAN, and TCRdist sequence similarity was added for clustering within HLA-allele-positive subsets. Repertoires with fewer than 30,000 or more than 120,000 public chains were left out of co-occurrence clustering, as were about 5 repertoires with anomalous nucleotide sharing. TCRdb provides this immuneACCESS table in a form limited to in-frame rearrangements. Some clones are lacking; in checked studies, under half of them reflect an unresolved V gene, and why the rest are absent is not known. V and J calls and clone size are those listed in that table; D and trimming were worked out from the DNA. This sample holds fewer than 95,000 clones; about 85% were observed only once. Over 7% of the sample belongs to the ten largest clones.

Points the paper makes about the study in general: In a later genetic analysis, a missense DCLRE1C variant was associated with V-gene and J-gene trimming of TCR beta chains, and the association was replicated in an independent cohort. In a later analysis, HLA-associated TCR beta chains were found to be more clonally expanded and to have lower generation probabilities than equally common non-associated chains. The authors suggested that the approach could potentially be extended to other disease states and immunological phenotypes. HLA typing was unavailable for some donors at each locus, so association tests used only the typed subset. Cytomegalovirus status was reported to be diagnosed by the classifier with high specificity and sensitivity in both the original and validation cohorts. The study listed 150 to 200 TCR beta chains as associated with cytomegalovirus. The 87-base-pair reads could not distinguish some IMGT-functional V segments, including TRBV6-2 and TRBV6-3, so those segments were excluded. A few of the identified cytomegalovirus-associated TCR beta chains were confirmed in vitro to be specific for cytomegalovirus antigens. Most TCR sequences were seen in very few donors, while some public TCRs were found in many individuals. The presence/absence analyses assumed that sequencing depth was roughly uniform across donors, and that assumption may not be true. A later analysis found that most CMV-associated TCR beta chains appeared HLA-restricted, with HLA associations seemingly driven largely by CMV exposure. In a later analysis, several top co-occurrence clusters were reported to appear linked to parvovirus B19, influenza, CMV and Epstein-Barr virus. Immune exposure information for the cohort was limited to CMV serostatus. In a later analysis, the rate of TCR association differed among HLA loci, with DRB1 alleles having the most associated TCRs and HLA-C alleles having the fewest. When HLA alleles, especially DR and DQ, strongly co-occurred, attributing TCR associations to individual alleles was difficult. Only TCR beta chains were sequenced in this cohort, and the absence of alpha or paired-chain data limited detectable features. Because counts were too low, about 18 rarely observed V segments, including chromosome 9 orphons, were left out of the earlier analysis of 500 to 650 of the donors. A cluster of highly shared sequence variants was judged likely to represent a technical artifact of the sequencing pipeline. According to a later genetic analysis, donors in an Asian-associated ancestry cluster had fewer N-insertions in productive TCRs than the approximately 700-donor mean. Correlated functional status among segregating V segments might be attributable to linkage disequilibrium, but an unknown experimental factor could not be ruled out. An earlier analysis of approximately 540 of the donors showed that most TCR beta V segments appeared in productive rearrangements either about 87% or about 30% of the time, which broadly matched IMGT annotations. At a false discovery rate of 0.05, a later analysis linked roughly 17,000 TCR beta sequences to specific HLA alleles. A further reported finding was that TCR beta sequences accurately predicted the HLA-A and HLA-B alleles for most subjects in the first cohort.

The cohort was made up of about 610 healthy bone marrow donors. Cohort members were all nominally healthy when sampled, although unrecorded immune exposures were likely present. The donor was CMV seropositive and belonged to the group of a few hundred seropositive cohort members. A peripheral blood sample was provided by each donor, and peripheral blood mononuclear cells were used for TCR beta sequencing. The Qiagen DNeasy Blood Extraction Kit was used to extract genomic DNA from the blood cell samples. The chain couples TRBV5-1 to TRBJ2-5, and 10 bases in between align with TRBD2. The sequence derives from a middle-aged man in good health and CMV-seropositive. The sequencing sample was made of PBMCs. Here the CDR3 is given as CASGAGGVETQYF. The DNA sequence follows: TGCGCCAGCGGAGCGGGAGGGGTGGAGACCCAGTACTTC.